This TCR beta chain was observed in a study of blood T cell repertoires in COVID-19. Turning to the study itself: Spain, Italy and the United States supplied samples that represented acute and convalescent COVID-19. Sample material is recorded as cDNA or gDNA derived from T cells, B-cell-depleted T cells, or PBMCs.

The CDR3 contains 11 residues. CDR1 is SGDLS, CDR2 YYNGEE, per germline. With 4 bases removed from V and 3 bases from J, the gap between germline ends came to 4 bases. Authors' data handling: From reference gene primer amplification, estimates of nucleated cell counts were derived. TCRdb's table, derived via immunoSEQ multiplex PCR, lists solely in-frame clones and lacks some. The V and J calls and clone size were taken over from that table, and D and trimming were inferred from the DNA. The sample has around 99,000 clones, 79% seen once. Sequencing was done on a sample of peripheral blood. The chain recombines TRBV9 with TRBJ2-5, with no clear D. This clonotype was obtained from a woman aged 80 or over with active or convalescent COVID-19. This chain's CDR3 is CASSREETQYF. The DNA of the CDR3 is TGTGCCAGCAGCCGAGAAGAGACCCAGTACTTC.